These 25 T cell receptor beta chains were sequenced from one sample in a study of cytomegalovirus exposure and HLA in healthy donors. PCR was performed using 60 Vbeta and 13 Jbeta primers. Some clones are missing from TCRdb's copy, which holds only in-frame ones; the method was immunoSEQ multiplex PCR. Here the sample spans about 150,000 clones, approximately 85% being singletons. Sequences were obtained from PBMCs. These receptors were collected from a man in his forties or fifties in good health and CMV-seropositive.

CDR3 loop: CASSWGTGGYNEQFF. The CDR3 bases are TGTGCCAGCAGTTGGGGGACAGGGGGCTACAATGAGCAGTTCTTC. The rearrangement uses TRBV6-5 and TRBJ2-1, with 11 bases lining up with TRBD1. The CDR3 is 15 residues long. The V and J ends lost 4 bases and 3 bases, in that order; junction bases with no gene match: 2. The germline V gene encodes CDR1 MNHEY and CDR2 SVGAGI.

This clone was recorded once. The chain couples TRBV7-2 to TRBJ2-3; D remains ambiguous. The CDR3 length is 13 residues. Germline V gene sequence: CDR1 SGHTA, CDR2 FQGNSA. Trimming removed 1 base from V and 12 bases from J, with 14 bases in between. For the CDR3, the DNA is TGTGCCAGCAGCTTAGGTACAGCCCAACGCCAGTATTTT. Translation gives CASSLGTAQRQYF.

The chain recombines TRBV6-1 with TRBJ2-3; 11 bases are a match to TRBD2. Germline-derived CDR1 and CDR2 are MNHNS and SASEGT. The ends lost 6 bases at V and 4 bases at J; junction bases unmatched: 6. The CDR3 runs 15 residues. CDR3 DNA sequence: TGTGCCAGCAGGTCACGGACTAGCGGGTCAGATACGCAGTATTTT. Protein: CASRSRTSGSDTQYF.

In this sample, this clone turned up once. The V and J genes are TRBV11-2 and TRBJ2-3; 9 nucleotides align to TRBD1. The CDR3 covers 15 residues. V lost 4 bases, J lost 3 bases, and 5 bases stayed unmatched. Germline V gene sequence: CDR1 SGHAT, CDR2 FQNNGV. The CDR3 region is CASSWGQGMTDTQYF. CDR3 nucleotides: TGTGCCAGCAGCTGGGGACAGGGAATGACAGATACGCAGTATTTT. The full variable domain, with the rest looked up from reference TRBV11-2 and TRBJ2-3, is EAGVAQSPRYKIIEKRQSVAFWCNPISGHATLYWYQQILGQGPKLLIQFQNNGVVDDSQLPKDRFSAERLKGVDSTLKIQPAKLEDSAVYLCASSWGQGMTDTQYFGPGTRLTVL.

The rearrangement uses TRBV5-4 and TRBJ2-7; TRBD1 matches at 10 bases. Trimming took 4 bases from V and 1 from J; bases not matched to a gene: 5. CDR1 is SGHNT, CDR2 YYREEE, per germline (reference sequence). The CDR3 has 15 amino acids. The CDR3 DNA reads TGTGCCAGCAGCCTCGGGACAGGGGAATCCTACGAGCAGTACTTC. The encoded protein is CASSLGTGESYEQYF.

The V and J genes are TRBV5-1 and TRBJ2-3; 12 positions match TRBD2. The CDR3 is 15 amino acids. J was trimmed by 6 bases and V by 0 bases; bases with no gene match: 2. Germline V CDR1 and CDR2: SGHRS, YFSETQ. The CDR3 nucleotides read TGCGCCAGCAGCTTGGGACTAGCGGGAGTGGATACGCAGTATTTT. Its protein is CASSLGLAGVDTQYF. Looking up the rest from reference TRBV5-1 and TRBJ2-3 gives the full variable domain: KAGVTQTPRYLIKTRGQQVTLSCSPISGHRSVSWYQQTPGQGLQFLFEYFSETQRNKGNFPGRFSGRQFSNSRSEMNVSTLELGDSALYLCASSLGLAGVDTQYFGPGTRLTVL.

The chain links TRBV5-5 to TRBJ1-1; 7 bases are a match to TRBD1. Unmatched junction bases numbered 9, after V lost 4 bases and J lost 6 bases. CDR3 size: 14 residues. From germline, CDR1 is SGHKS and CDR2 YYEKEE (reference sequence). The CDR3 spells CASSPTGFLAEAFF. DNA for the CDR3: TGTGCCAGCAGCCCGACAGGGTTCTTAGCTGAAGCTTTCTTT.

This clone is a singleton in its sample. V and J are TRBV28 and TRBJ2-1; 11 nucleotides match TRBD2. Germline loops: CDR1 MDHEN, CDR2 SYDVKM. V shed 6 bases, J shed 0 bases, and the junction held 1 base outside the gene matches. This CDR3 comprises 15 residues. In nucleotides, the CDR3 is TGTGCCAGCAGGCTAGCGGGGGGCTCCTACAATGAGCAGTTCTTC. Protein product: CASRLAGGSYNEQFF.

V gene TRBV10-2 combines with J gene TRBJ2-7; maybe TRBD1 (7 bases). V lost 7 bases, J lost 4 bases, and 17 bases lay in between. The CDR3 has 14 amino acids. Germline CDR1 WSHSY, CDR2 SAAADI. CDR3: CASNSGGTIYEQYF. The CDR3 DNA reads as TGCGCCAGCAATTCAGGGGGGACAATTTACGAGCAGTACTTC.

This clone was counted only a few times. This chain uses TRBV7-2 with TRBJ2-3, with D possibly TRBD1 on 5 matching bases. CDR3 length: 14 residues. Germline CDR1 SGHTA, CDR2 FQGNSA. V lost 5 bases and J 2 bases, leaving 11 bases between the germline ends. The CDR3 reads CASSLGADTDTQYF. Written as DNA, the CDR3 is TGTGCCAGCAGCCTAGGGGCAGACACAGATACGCAGTATTTT.

This rearrangement joins TRBV4-1 to TRBJ1-4; unclear D gene. CDR1 is MGHRA, CDR2 YSYEKL, per germline. The V end lost 4 bases, the J end lost 2 bases, and 17 bases lay between the germline ends. CDR3 size: 17 residues. The CDR3 region has the DNA TGCGCCAGCAGCCGCAAGACCGCCCTAGCTACTAATGAAAAACTGTTTTTT. This sequence encodes CASSRKTALATNEKLFF.

The chain is built from TRBV9 and TRBJ2-7; weak D call: TRBD2 (5 bases). Germline lookup yields CDR1 SGDLS and CDR2 YYNGEE. This CDR3 spans 15 amino acids. The V gene lost 2 bases and the J gene lost 0 bases, with 12 bases spanning the gap. CDR3: CASSVGSASSYEQYF. Here the CDR3 DNA reads TGTGCCAGCAGCGTTGGTAGCGCGAGCTCCTACGAGCAGTACTTC.

V gene TRBV6-5 combines with J gene TRBJ1-4, with D uncertain. Germline V gene sequence: CDR1 MNHEY, CDR2 SVGAGI. The V end lost 0 bases, the J end lost 6 bases, and 11 bases lay between the germline ends. The CDR3 is made up of 15 amino acids. CDR3 in DNA: TGTGCCAGCAGTTACTCTACCGGGAACGATGAAAAACTGTTTTTT. Amino acid sequence: CASSYSTGNDEKLFF.

This clone was detected only once. The chain has TRBV7-3 and TRBJ1-2, with TRBD1 identical over 8 bases. J lost 4 bases, V lost 5 bases, and 3 bases had no gene match. Germline V gene data show CDR1 as SGHTA and CDR2 as FQGTGA. The CDR3 covers 13 residues. CDR3 DNA: TGTGCCAGCAGCGCCACAGGGGGCTATGGCTACACCTTC. This translates into CASSATGGYGYTF.

The chain employs TRBV27 and TRBJ2-1; TRBD2 aligns across 10 bases. The CDR3 length is 18 residues. CDR1 is MNHEY, CDR2 SMNVEV, per germline (reference sequence). V was clipped by 2 bases and J by 7 bases; unmatched bases: 14. The CDR3: CASSLLSDLAGVDNEQFF. CDR3 nucleotide sequence: TGTGCCAGCAGTTTACTCAGTGACCTAGCGGGAGTGGATAATGAGCAGTTCTTC.

The DNA of the CDR3 is TGTGCCAGCAGTGGGCGGGACAGCAGGGTTGGTAATGAAAAACTGTTTTTT. This sequence encodes CASSGRDSRVGNEKLFF. The chain uses TRBV28 and TRBJ1-4; 7 bases are shared with TRBD1. The CDR3 length is 17 residues. CDR1 is MDHEN, CDR2 SYDVKM, per germline. J lost 4 bases, V lost 5 bases, and 13 bases had no gene match.

V usage is TRBV28 and J usage is TRBJ1-5, with 8 bases lining up with TRBD1. The germline V gene has CDR1 MDHEN and CDR2 SYDVKM. The J segment lost 5 bases and the V segment lost 6 bases, leaving 9 bases of the junction unmatched. The CDR3 is 15 residues long. CDR3 in amino acids: CASSRDRNNHQPQHF. CDR3 in DNA: TGTGCCAGCAGCAGGGACAGGAACAATCATCAGCCCCAGCATTTT.

This chain joins TRBV10-3 and TRBJ2-2; TRBD2 might be the D (6 bases). Trimming removed 8 bases at V and 0 bases at J, with 25 bases between. Germline V CDR1 and CDR2: ENHRY, SYGVKD. This CDR3 is built from 19 residues. CDR3 loop: CAIGRGSPAPLANTGELFF. Here the CDR3 DNA reads TGTGCCATCGGGCGGGGTTCACCGGCCCCACTCGCGAACACCGGGGAGCTGTTTTTT.

V usage is TRBV4-1 and J usage is TRBJ1-1; D is undetermined. The CDR3 has 17 amino acids. Trimming pared 6 bases from V and 0 bases from J, leaving 20 bases between. Germline CDR1 MGHRA, CDR2 YSYEKL. CDR3 region: CASSQTPSAHLNTEAFF. CDR3 DNA: TGCGCCAGCAGTCAAACCCCGAGCGCGCATCTGAACACTGAAGCTTTCTTT.

This chain uses TRBV6-5 with TRBJ1-1; no clear D gene. Germline loops: CDR1 MNHEY, CDR2 SVGAGI. V was clipped by 4 bases and J by 6 bases, with 15 bases between them. The CDR3 consists of 14 residues. The DNA of the CDR3 is TGTGCCAGCAGTTCCATAAGTGGGCGGGCTGAAGCTTTCTTT. This encodes CASSSISGRAEAFF.

There are many counts of this clone. The chain couples TRBV28 to TRBJ2-7; perhaps TRBD2 as D (5 bases). CDR3 length: 15 residues. Germline CDR1 reads MDHEN; CDR2 reads SYDVKM. The V gene lost 4 bases and the J gene lost 3 bases, with 16 bases spanning the gap. The CDR3 here is CASSSPGWRSYEQYF. DNA of the CDR3: TGTGCCAGCAGTTCCCCCGGGTGGAGGAGCTACGAGCAGTACTTC. The full variable domain, in which reference TRBV28 and TRBJ2-7 provide the parts outside the CDR3, is DVKVTQSSRYLVKRTGEKVFLECVQDMDHENMFWYRQDPGLGLRLIYFSYDVKMKEKGDIPEGYSVSREKKERFSLILESASTNQTSMYLCASSSPGWRSYEQYFGPGTRLTVT.

The table lists this clone with a count of one. CDR3 in DNA: TGTGCCAGCAGCTCCCGGACAGGGTCCTACGAGCAGTACTTC. Protein product: CASSSRTGSYEQYF. This chain uses TRBV7-9 with TRBJ2-7; 8 nucleotides align to TRBD1. This CDR3 has 14 residues. The trim removed 4 bases at V and 1 base at J, leaving 3 bases unmatched. Looked up from germline, CDR1 is SEHNR and CDR2 is FQNEAQ (reference sequence).

The genes are TRBV6-6 and TRBJ1-4, with 9 bases aligning to TRBD1. Germline trimming cut 8 bases from V and 8 bases from J; bases unmatched to any gene: 15. The CDR3 loop spans 16 amino acids. CDR1 MNHNY and CDR2 SVGAGI come from the germline V gene (reference sequence). The CDR3 sequence: CASLPNMGQGGEKLFF. The CDR3 bases are TGTGCCAGCCTCCCTAATATGGGACAGGGAGGCGAAAAACTGTTTTTT.

The rearrangement uses TRBV7-2 and TRBJ2-7; possibly TRBD2 for D (6 bases). Deletions cut 4 bases from V and 7 bases from J, with 14 bases between. Per germline, CDR1 SGHTA and CDR2 FQGNSA. There are 13 residues in the CDR3. CDR3 sequence reads: CASSYSDGTEQYF. CDR3 in DNA: TGTGCCAGCAGCTACTCGGACGGGACTGAGCAGTACTTC.

This chain connects TRBV7-3 to TRBJ2-3; 11 positions agree with TRBD2. V lost 3 bases and J lost 1; bases outside the gene matches: 0. The CDR3 runs to 15 residues. The germline CDR1 and CDR2 sequences are SGHTA and FQGTGA. The CDR3 reads CASSLGLAGTDTQYF. In nucleotides, the CDR3 is TGTGCCAGCAGCTTGGGACTAGCGGGCACAGATACGCAGTATTTT.